Shown below are 19 T cell receptor beta chains from a single sample sequenced in a study of blood T cell repertoires in COVID-19. The table came from immunoSEQ multiplex PCR; TCRdb's copy has only in-frame clones and leaves some out. This sample has roughly 190,000 clones, with around 84% found just once. The sequencing sample was made of peripheral blood. These TCRs come from an older woman with COVID-19, enrolled during active disease.

This clone turned up a few times. V gene TRBV10-1 combines with J gene TRBJ1-2; 7 positions agree with TRBD1. The ends lost 4 bases at V and 5 bases at J; junction bases unmatched: 4. The germline V gene encodes CDR1 WNHNN and CDR2 SYGVQD (reference sequence). This CDR3 has 13 residues. CDR3 DNA: TGCGCCAGCAGTGTCGACAGGGCTTATGGCTACACCTTC. It yields the protein CASSVDRAYGYTF.

This chain connects TRBV28 to TRBJ2-4; D is possibly TRBD2 (5 bases). Germline V CDR1 and CDR2: MDHEN, SYDVKM. The CDR3 contains 17 residues. V shed 6 bases and J shed 2 bases, with 20 bases lying between them. The DNA of the CDR3 is TGTGCCAGCAGAGGGAGCGGAGATCTTCTATCCAAAAACATTCAGTACTTC. Residues: CASRGSGDLLSKNIQYF.

The V and J genes are TRBV6-1 and TRBJ1-4, with D uncertain. With 2 bases removed from V and 7 bases from J, the gap between germline ends came to 8 bases. The CDR3 covers 13 residues. Germline V gene sequence: CDR1 MNHNS, CDR2 SASEGT. Here the CDR3 reads CASSEFQIEKLFF. The CDR3 coding sequence is TGTGCCAGCAGTGAATTTCAGATTGAAAAACTGTTTTTT.

Only a few counts were recorded for this clone. J is TRBJ1-2 and V is TRBV28, with a possible D match to TRBD1 (6 bases). V gave up 5 bases and J gave up 13 bases, with 20 bases separating them. The CDR3 runs 13 residues. Germline CDR1 reads MDHEN; CDR2 reads SYDVKM. CDR3 DNA sequence: TGTGCCAGCAGTGAGAGGAACAGGGCCCTCACCACCTTC. Translated, it gives CASSERNRALTTF.

CDR3 sequence: CASSHGGGNQPQHF. DNA of the CDR3: TGCGCCAGCAGCCACGGCGGGGGGAATCAGCCCCAGCATTTT. This chain uses TRBV5-1 with TRBJ1-5; possible D gene TRBD1, 5 bases. Germline V gives CDR1 SGHRS, CDR2 YFSETQ. V was shortened by 4 bases and J by 4 bases, with 12 bases between the two germline ends. The CDR3 has 14 residues. Full variable domain (remainder filled in from reference TRBV5-1 and TRBJ1-5): KAGVTQTPRYLIKTRGQQVTLSCSPISGHRSVSWYQQTPGQGLQFLFEYFSETQRNKGNFPGRFSGRQFSNSRSEMNVSTLELGDSALYLCASSHGGGNQPQHFGDGTRLSIL.

This clone has more than one count but fewer than ten. The gene calls are TRBV24-1 and TRBJ1-4; TRBD1 aligns across 7 bases. The CDR3 contains 15 residues. V trimming: 4 bases; J trimming: 5 bases; junction bases outside the gene matches: 6. Germline V CDR1 and CDR2: KGHDR, SFDVKD. CDR3 protein: CATSDQTGPNEKLFF. In DNA form, the CDR3 reads TGTGCCACCAGTGACCAGACAGGGCCGAATGAAAAACTGTTTTTT.

This clone was detected only once. V is TRBV3-1 (or the pseudogene TRBV3-2) and J is TRBJ1-3; D is undetermined. This CDR3 contains 12 residues. Per the germline V gene, CDR1 is LGHDT and CDR2 is YNNKEL (reference sequence). Between the trimmed V and J ends, which lost 6 bases and 3 bases, there was a span of 6 bases. As DNA, the CDR3 is TGTGCCAGCAGTGCGCTTGGAAACACCATATATTTT. Residues: CASSALGNTIYF.

This rearrangement joins TRBV2 to TRBJ2-2; D possibly corresponds to TRBD2 (6 bases). CDR3 size: 14 residues. The V end was cut by 7 bases, the J end by 2 bases, with 11 bases between. The germline V gene encodes CDR1 SNHLY and CDR2 FYNNEI. CDR3 sequence reads: CASKRVENTGELFF. CDR3 DNA sequence: TGTGCCAGCAAGCGGGTGGAAAACACCGGGGAGCTGTTTTTT.

The chain recombines TRBV30 with TRBJ2-3; 7 bases are a match to TRBD1. From germline, CDR1 is GTSNPN and CDR2 SVGIG (reference sequence). The CDR3 is made up of 14 amino acids. J was trimmed by 2 bases and V by 3 bases; bases with no gene match: 5. Written as DNA, the CDR3 is TGTGCCTGGAGAAGGGACAGCTACACAGATACGCAGTATTTT. It yields the protein CAWRRDSYTDTQYF.

This sequence joins TRBV6-1 and TRBJ2-7, with 7 bases identical to TRBD1. The junction had 3 bases not matched to a gene; V was cut back by 0 bases and J by 4 bases. CDR1 is MNHNS, CDR2 SASEGT, per germline. The CDR3 runs to 14 residues. The CDR3 DNA is TGTGCCAGCAGTGAAGCGGACAGGTTTTACGAGCAGTACGTC. Translation gives CASSEADRFYEQYV.

J is TRBJ1-4 and V is TRBV2; 8 nucleotides match TRBD1. The CDR3 runs to 12 residues. The germline V gene has CDR1 SNHLY and CDR2 FYNNEI. This CDR3 reads CAKDRVYEKLFF. CDR3 nucleotides: TGTGCTAAGGACAGGGTTTACGAAAAACTGTTTTTT.

On this clone itself: Other nucleotide sequences in the sample specify the same CDR3. The rearrangement links TRBV2 to TRBJ2-2, with 8 bases lining up with TRBD1. Germline trimming cut 6 bases from V and 1 base from J; bases unmatched to any gene: 4. Per the germline V gene, CDR1 is SNHLY and CDR2 is FYNNEI. CDR3 length equals 15 residues. The CDR3, as DNA: TGTGCCAGCAGGCCCGGACAGGGGAACACCGGGGAGCTGTTTTTT. It is translated as CASRPGQGNTGELFF.

V usage is TRBV3-1 (or the pseudogene TRBV3-2) and J usage is TRBJ1-1; perhaps TRBD1 as D (6 bases). Per the germline V gene, CDR1 is LGHDT and CDR2 is YNNKEL (reference sequence). The CDR3 extends over 18 amino acids. Trimming removed 0 bases from V and 0 bases from J, with 17 bases in between. This CDR3 is CASSQERGLAPMNTEAFF. For the CDR3, the DNA is TGTGCCAGCAGCCAAGAGCGGGGGCTCGCCCCCATGAACACTGAAGCTTTCTTT.

This rearrangement joins TRBV24-1 to TRBJ2-1; 10 nucleotides agree with TRBD2. The germline V gene has CDR1 KGHDR and CDR2 SFDVKD. This CDR3 spans 16 amino acids. V lost 3 bases, J lost 3 bases, and 4 bases stayed unmatched. The CDR3 here is CATSDVSGGIYNEQFF. The CDR3 DNA is TGTGCCACCAGTGATGTTAGCGGGGGGATCTACAATGAGCAGTTCTTC.

The rearrangement uses TRBV14 and TRBJ1-3; D is uncertain. CDR1 SGHDN and CDR2 FVKESK come from the germline V gene. Trimming removed 4 bases at V and 0 bases at J, with 19 bases between. This CDR3 region has 18 residues. CDR3 region: CASSLRVPRRSSGNTIYF. The CDR3 region has the DNA TGTGCCAGCAGCCTACGGGTCCCGAGGAGATCCTCTGGAAACACCATATATTTT.

The genes are TRBV5-1 and TRBJ2-5, with 9 bases fitting TRBD2. The CDR3 loop spans 16 amino acids. Germline V gene sequence: CDR1 SGHRS, CDR2 YFSETQ. Losses at the gene ends were 2 bases for V and 5 bases for J; bases not matched to a gene: 10. CDR3 in amino acids: CASSFGAGGWAETQYF. The DNA of the CDR3 is TGCGCCAGCAGCTTCGGAGCGGGAGGATGGGCTGAGACCCAGTACTTC.

This chain connects TRBV5-1 to TRBJ2-1, with 8 bases lining up with TRBD2. CDR1 is SGHRS, CDR2 YFSETQ, per germline. The CDR3 extends over 14 amino acids. After removal of 3 bases from V and 7 bases from J, the junction contained 6 bases not matched to a gene. CDR3 DNA sequence: TGCGCCAGCAGCTGGTCAGCGGGAGATAATGAGCAGTTCTTC. Translated: CASSWSAGDNEQFF.

This clone appeared a few times. V is TRBV21-1 and J is TRBJ2-2; the D segment call TRBD2 is taken from the table without a DNA check. TRBV21-1 is listed as a pseudogene. This CDR3 contains 17 residues. The CDR3 nucleotides read TGTGCCAGCAGCAGGGAGCCCCTATGGGAGAGCACCGGGGAGCTGTTTTTT. It is translated as CASSREPLWESTGELFF.

CDR3 amino acids: CASSTRDRLISPLHF. The CDR3 DNA reads as TGTGCCAGCAGCACCCGGGACAGGTTGATATCACCCCTCCACTTT. The chain employs TRBV7-2 and TRBJ1-6; 8 nucleotides align to TRBD1. The CDR3 is 15 amino acids. V shed 5 bases and J 10 bases; nucleotides not matched to a gene: 10. Germline V lookup: CDR1 SGHTA, CDR2 FQGNSA.